Presented here are 25 T cell receptor beta chains from one specimen sequenced in a study of T cell repertoires in cytomegalovirus infection. No antigen has been assigned to these receptors. TCRdb ran MiXCR on the reads and lists one entry per CDR3 protein. The sample shows about 270,000 distinct CDR3 sequences, 22% of them seen only once. This sample comprised cultured PBMCs, obtained from culture after CMV antigen stimulation. These receptors were obtained from a human donor in good health (CMV status not recorded). Some clones in this sample may be carry-over from other donors' samples.

This clonotype came up a few times. This chain joins TRBV20-1 and TRBJ1-1, with a weak D call TRBD1 (6 bases). This CDR3 is built from 15 residues. Germline loops: CDR1 DFQATT, CDR2 SNEGSKA (reference sequence). V was cut by 5 bases and J by 5 bases, with 21 bases left in between. CDR3 coding DNA: TGCAGTGCTCTTCACCCAGGGGTAAGGGGTACTGAAGCTTTCTTT. This codes for CSALHPGVRGTEAFF.

The chain carries TRBV20-1 and TRBJ1-5; D is unresolved. The CDR3 consists of 13 residues. With 6 bases removed from V and 7 bases from J, the gap between germline ends came to 16 bases. The germline CDR1 and CDR2 sequences are DFQATT and SNEGSKA (reference sequence). CDR3 sequence: CSAEARVLQPQHF. CDR3 bases: TGCAGTGCCGAGGCCCGAGTCCTCCAGCCCCAGCATTTT.

This clonotype was observed at least ten times. The chain has TRBV4-3 and TRBJ2-5, with 8 bases matching TRBD2. CDR3 length: 17 amino acids. Germline values: CDR1 LGHNA, CDR2 YSLEER. V lost 0 bases, J lost 5 bases, and 11 bases stayed unmatched. CDR3 amino acids: CASSQDGIAGWEETQYF. The CDR3 nucleotides are TGCGCCAGCAGCCAAGATGGAATAGCGGGATGGGAGGAGACCCAGTACTTC.

A few counts support this clonotype. The chain has TRBV10-3 and TRBJ2-3, with a possible D match to TRBD2 (6 bases). CDR1 is ENHRY and CDR2 is SYGVKD in the germline V gene. V was pared by 3 bases and J by 0 bases, with 7 bases between. The CDR3 consists of 14 residues. The CDR3 is CAISESGSTDTQYF. CDR3 coding DNA: TGTGCCATCAGTGAAAGCGGGAGCACAGATACGCAGTATTTT.

The chain uses TRBV7-2 and TRBJ1-4; the D is unclear. The length of the CDR3 is 17 residues. CDR1 is SGHTA and CDR2 is FQGNSA in the germline V gene. V was shortened by 5 bases and J by 2 bases, with 18 bases between the two germline ends. CDR3 nucleotides: TGTGCCAGCAGCCCTCGGGGTATGAGGTTGACTAATGAAAAACTGTTTTTT. Residues: CASSPRGMRLTNEKLFF. Full variable domain (missing parts from reference TRBV7-2 and TRBJ1-4): GAGVSQSPSNKVTEKGKDVELRCDPISGHTALYWYRQSLGQGLEFLIYFQGNSAPDKSGLPSDRFSAERTGGSVSTLTIQRTQQEDSAVYLCASSPRGMRLTNEKLFFGSGTQLSVL.

This clonotype was recorded many times. The chain carries TRBV7-2 and TRBJ2-3; 15 positions agree with TRBD2. Trimming cost V 2 bases and J 5 bases; bases outside gene matches: 14. Germline V gene data show CDR1 as SGHTA and CDR2 as FQGNSA. The CDR3 totals 20 residues. The DNA for the CDR3 is TGTGCCAGCAGCTTATTTGATCCCAGGACTAGCGGGAGGGCCATAGATACGCAGTATTTT. Translating it yields CASSLFDPRTSGRAIDTQYF.

The chain is built from TRBV19 and TRBJ2-1; 8 positions match TRBD2. The V and J ends lost 3 bases and 8 bases, in that order; junction bases with no gene match: 9. Germline V gene sequence: CDR1 LNHDA, CDR2 SQIVND (reference sequence). The CDR3 runs 15 residues. The CDR3 DNA is TGTGCCAGTAGTATGGCCAGCGGGAGTTGGTATGAGCAGTTCTTC. It yields the protein CASSMASGSWYEQFF.

Many counts were recorded for this clonotype. The gene calls are TRBV7-2 and TRBJ2-1; no clear D gene. Trimming removed 5 bases from V and 4 bases from J, with 18 bases in between. Germline CDR1 is SGHTA and CDR2 is FQGNSA. The CDR3 is made up of 16 amino acids. CDR3 region: CASSLGDSPTYNEQFF. The DNA of the CDR3 is TGTGCCAGCAGCCTTGGAGACTCGCCAACTTACAATGAGCAGTTCTTC.

The chain carries TRBV19 and TRBJ2-5; 8 bases agree with TRBD2. There are 15 residues in the CDR3. The germline CDR1 and CDR2 sequences are LNHDA and SQIVND (reference sequence). The V gene end was trimmed by 5 bases and the J gene end by 5 bases; junction bases not matched to a gene: 10. The CDR3: CASSPLAGGSETQYF. CDR3 nucleotide sequence: TGTGCCAGTAGTCCTCTGGCGGGAGGATCCGAGACCCAGTACTTC.

This clonotype was recorded at least ten times. The chain is built from TRBV7-2 and TRBJ1-6; D remains unclear. The CDR3 is made up of 15 amino acids. Germline V lookup: CDR1 SGHTA, CDR2 FQGNSA. Between the trimmed V and J ends, which lost 1 base and 11 bases, there was a span of 15 bases. This CDR3 reads CASSLDPGRKTPLHF. The CDR3 DNA is TGTGCCAGCAGCTTAGACCCGGGGAGGAAGACACCCCTCCACTTT.

This clonotype has just one count. The rearrangement links TRBV9 to TRBJ2-1; D could derive from TRBD1 or TRBD2 (5 bases each). Trimming cost V 1 base and J 7 bases, with 9 bases left between them. Germline loops: CDR1 SGDLS, CDR2 YYNGEE. CDR3 size: 13 residues. CDR3 loop: CASSVLGENEQFF. The CDR3 nucleotides read TGTGCCAGCAGCGTACTGGGGGAGAATGAGCAGTTCTTC.

V usage is TRBV5-1 and J usage is TRBJ1-1, with D possibly being TRBD1 (6 bases). The ends were cut back, 4 bases at V and 4 bases at J, with 14 bases in the middle. The germline V gene encodes CDR1 SGHRS and CDR2 YFSETQ. This CDR3 is built from 14 residues. Here the CDR3 DNA reads TGCGCCAGCAGCCGATCGGGGGGGCCCACTGAAGCTTTCTTT. The encoded protein is CASSRSGGPTEAFF.

V and J are TRBV9 and TRBJ1-2, with 9 bases lining up with TRBD1. The V and J ends lost 2 bases and 4 bases, in that order; junction bases with no gene match: 6. This CDR3 comprises 15 residues. Per the germline V gene, CDR1 is SGDLS and CDR2 is YYNGEE. The DNA for the CDR3 is TGTGCCAGCAGCGTCGGGACAGGGCAGACCTATGGCTACACCTTC. This codes for CASSVGTGQTYGYTF.

This clonotype has more than one count but fewer than ten. V is TRBV15 and J is TRBJ1-6; unclear D gene. Germline CDR1 reads LNHNV; CDR2 reads YYDKDF (reference sequence). With 0 bases removed from V and 9 bases from J, the gap between germline ends came to 24 bases. The CDR3 is 19 amino acids. In DNA, the CDR3 is TGTGCCACCAGCAGAGATAGCGGGGATAATTGGTTCGGGAGTTCACCCCTCCACTTT. Translating gives CATSRDSGDNWFGSSPLHF.

The chain has TRBV27 and TRBJ2-5; TRBD2 aligns across 12 bases. Germline V gene data show CDR1 as MNHEY and CDR2 as SMNVEV (reference sequence). V shed 7 bases, J shed 4 bases, and the junction held 7 bases outside the gene matches. This CDR3 region has 15 residues. CDR3 residues: CASTTTSGRGETQYF. CDR3 sequence (DNA): TGTGCCAGCACCACGACTAGCGGGAGAGGAGAGACCCAGTACTTC.

This clonotype occurred a few times. The CDR3 here is CASSILAGEQFF. The CDR3 DNA follows: TGTGCCAGCAGTATCCTAGCGGGAGAGCAGTTCTTC. V gene TRBV27 combines with J gene TRBJ2-1; 9 bases line up with TRBD2. V shed 5 bases and J 10 bases; nucleotides not matched to a gene: 3. The CDR3 has 12 residues. The germline CDR1 and CDR2 sequences are MNHEY and SMNVEV (reference sequence).

At least ten counts were recorded for this clonotype. CDR3 region: CASSIGPYNEQFF. CDR3 nucleotide sequence: TGTGCCAGTAGTATAGGGCCGTACAATGAGCAGTTCTTC. This rearrangement joins TRBV19 to TRBJ2-1; the D is unclear. The CDR3 extends over 13 amino acids. Germline-derived CDR1 and CDR2 are LNHDA and SQIVND (reference sequence). Trimming pared 1 base from V and 4 bases from J, leaving 5 bases between. The full variable domain, rest sourced from reference TRBV19 and TRBJ2-1, is DGGITQSPKYLFRKEGQNVTLSCEQNLNHDAMYWYRQDPGQGLRLIYYSQIVNDFQKGDIAEGYSVSREKKESFPLTVTSAQKNPTAFYLCASSIGPYNEQFFGPGTRLTVL.

The chain couples TRBV27 to TRBJ2-5, with D perhaps TRBD1 (5 bases). CDR3 length equals 15 residues. V dropped 6 bases and J dropped 2 bases, with 16 bases sitting between them. CDR1 and CDR2 from the germline V gene are MNHEY and SMNVEV (reference sequence). Here the CDR3 reads CASSTRRGWQETQYF. Written as DNA, the CDR3 is TGTGCCAGCAGCACTCGAAGGGGTTGGCAAGAGACCCAGTACTTC.

This chain joins TRBV27 and TRBJ2-2; D uncertain. The CDR3 totals 14 residues. Trimming pared 2 bases from V and 8 bases from J, leaving 12 bases between. Looked up from germline, CDR1 is MNHEY and CDR2 is SMNVEV (reference sequence). The CDR3 sequence is CASSLLEKTGELFF. CDR3 sequence (DNA): TGTGCCAGCAGTTTACTGGAGAAGACGGGGGAGCTGTTTTTT.

The CDR3: CASSRTGDWTEAFF. CDR3 nucleotides: TGTGCCAGCAGCCGGACAGGTGATTGGACTGAAGCTTTCTTT. The genes are TRBV7-9 and TRBJ1-1; TRBD1 agrees at 7 bases. The CDR3 loop spans 14 amino acids. V shed 5 bases, J shed 5 bases, and the junction held 8 bases outside the gene matches. From germline, CDR1 is SEHNR and CDR2 FQNEAQ (reference sequence).

In regard to this clonotype: One junction end disagrees with the germline gene, perhaps due to a read error. The chain employs TRBV7-3 and TRBJ2-7; 7 bases fit TRBD1. This CDR3 comprises 16 residues. Germline V gene sequence: CDR1 SGHTA, CDR2 FQGTGA. The CDR3 coding sequence is TGTGTCAGCGGTCATCCCGGGACAGCCGTTACCTACGAGCAGTACTTC. This codes for CVSGHPGTAVTYEQYF.

This clonotype was seen many times. V is TRBV25-1 and J is TRBJ2-5; D call uncertain. V lost 4 bases, J lost 0 bases, and 12 bases lay in between. This CDR3 is built from 15 residues. Germline loops: CDR1 MGHDK, CDR2 SYGVNS. CDR3 amino acids: CASSVPELYQETQYF. The CDR3 bases are TGTGCCAGCAGTGTGCCGGAGTTGTACCAAGAGACCCAGTACTTC.

The gene calls are TRBV20-1 and TRBJ2-6; D perhaps matches TRBD1 (6 bases). The CDR3 runs 15 residues. Germline CDR1 reads DFQATT; CDR2 reads SNEGSKA (reference sequence). V was shortened by 3 bases and J by 0 bases, with 9 bases between the two germline ends. In DNA, the CDR3 is TGCAGTGCTAGGGCAGGGGCCTCTGGGGCCAACGTCCTGACTTTC. Translating gives CSARAGASGANVLTF.

The CDR3 nucleotides are TGTGCCAGCAGCCCCATGAGGGGCTACGAGCAGTACGTC. Translating it yields CASSPMRGYEQYV. The V and J genes are TRBV7-9 and TRBJ2-7; D possibly matches TRBD1 or TRBD2 (5 bases each). The CDR3 extends over 13 amino acids. Germline V CDR1 and CDR2: SEHNR, FQNEAQ (reference sequence). Trimming cost V 5 bases and J 3 bases, with 11 bases left between them.

This rearrangement joins TRBV4-2 to TRBJ2-7, with a weak D call TRBD2 (6 bases). The CDR3 runs 16 residues. V lost 3 bases and J lost 4, with 19 bases in between. Per the germline V gene, CDR1 is LGHNA and CDR2 is YNFKEQ. The DNA of the CDR3 is TGTGCCAGCAGCCAGGCAGGGACTCGCGATGATTACGAGCAGTACTTC. This codes for CASSQAGTRDDYEQYF.